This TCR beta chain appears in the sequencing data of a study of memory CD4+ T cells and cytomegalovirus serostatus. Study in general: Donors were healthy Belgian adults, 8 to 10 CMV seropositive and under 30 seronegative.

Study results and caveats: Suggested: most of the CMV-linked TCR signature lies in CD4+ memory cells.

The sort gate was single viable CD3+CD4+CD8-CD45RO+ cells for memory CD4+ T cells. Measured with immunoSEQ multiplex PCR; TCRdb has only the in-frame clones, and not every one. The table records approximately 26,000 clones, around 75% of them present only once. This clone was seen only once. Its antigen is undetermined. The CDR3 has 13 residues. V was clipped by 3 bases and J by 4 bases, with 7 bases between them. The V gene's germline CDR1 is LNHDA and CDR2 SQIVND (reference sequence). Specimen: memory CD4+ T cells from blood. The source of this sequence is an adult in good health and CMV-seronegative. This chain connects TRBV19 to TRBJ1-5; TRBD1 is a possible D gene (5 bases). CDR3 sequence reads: CASSMGQNQPQHF. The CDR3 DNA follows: TGTGCCAGTAGTATGGGGCAGAATCAGCCCCAGCATTTT.